These T cell receptor beta chains were read from a single sample in a study of cytomegalovirus exposure and HLA in healthy donors. Profiled with immunoSEQ multiplex PCR; TCRdb holds only in-frame clones, not every one. The data show about 140,000 clones, 66% seen once. Sequenced material: PBMCs. Receptors originate from a woman aged 60-75 years in good health and CMV-seronegative. Both conserved end residues are part of each CDR3. D genes are given only for firm matches. Only some rows state a clone size, as once, few, many or a class for expanded clones.

clone_size d_call j_call v_call cdr3_aa cdr3_nt
- - TRBJ1-5 TRBV15 CATSRGPGGYSNQPQHF TGTGCCACCAGCAGAGGGCCGGGTGGGTATAGCAATCAGCCCCAGCATTTT
- TRBD1 TRBJ2-4 TRBV5-4 CASSYGTGALDIQYF TGTGCCAGCAGCTACGGGACAGGGGCCTTAGACATTCAGTACTTC
- TRBD1 TRBJ2-2 TRBV9 CASSVVGQGNTGELFF TGTGCCAGCAGCGTAGTGGGACAGGGGAACACCGGGGAGCTGTTTTTT
- - TRBJ1-4 TRBV19 CASSPMASTNEKLFF TGTGCCAGTAGTCCAATGGCCTCAACTAATGAAAAACTGTTTTTT
once - TRBJ2-1 TRBV5-1 CASSLGLALKNEQFF TGCGCCAGCAGCTTGGGTCTAGCGCTGAAGAATGAGCAGTTCTTC
- TRBD2 TRBJ2-7 TRBV7-2 CASSLAAGSLGEQYF TGTGCCAGCAGCTTAGCAGCGGGGTCCTTGGGCGAGCAGTACTTC
- TRBD1 TRBJ2-1 TRBV19 CASSAGTGGGTEQFF TGTGCCAGTAGCGCCGGGACAGGGGGTGGTACTGAGCAGTTCTTC
- TRBD1 TRBJ2-7 TRBV7-2 CASSPRGTGIEQYF TGTGCCAGCAGCCCTAGGGGGACAGGGATCGAGCAGTACTTC
- TRBD2 TRBJ2-1 TRBV19 CASSPTGTSGYNEQFF TGTGCCAGTAGTCCAACCGGGACTAGTGGATACAATGAGCAGTTCTTC
- - TRBJ1-3 TRBV6-6 CASRGHRATGNTIYF TGTGCCAGCAGAGGACACAGGGCTACTGGAAACACCATATATTTT
once - TRBJ2-1 TRBV28 CASSSGGSYNEQFF TGTGCCAGCAGTTCCGGGGGATCCTACAATGAGCAGTTCTTC